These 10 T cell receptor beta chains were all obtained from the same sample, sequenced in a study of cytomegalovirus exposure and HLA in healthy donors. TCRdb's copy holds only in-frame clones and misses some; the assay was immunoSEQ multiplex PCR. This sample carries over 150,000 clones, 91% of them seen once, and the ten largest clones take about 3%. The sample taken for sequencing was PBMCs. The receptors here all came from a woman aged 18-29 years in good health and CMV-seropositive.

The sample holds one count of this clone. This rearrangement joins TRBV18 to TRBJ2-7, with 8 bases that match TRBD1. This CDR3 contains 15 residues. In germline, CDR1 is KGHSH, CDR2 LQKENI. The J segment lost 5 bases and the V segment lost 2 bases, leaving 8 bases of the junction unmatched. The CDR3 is CASSPRPGQGNEQYF. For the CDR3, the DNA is TGTGCCAGCTCACCAAGGCCAGGACAGGGTAACGAGCAGTACTTC.

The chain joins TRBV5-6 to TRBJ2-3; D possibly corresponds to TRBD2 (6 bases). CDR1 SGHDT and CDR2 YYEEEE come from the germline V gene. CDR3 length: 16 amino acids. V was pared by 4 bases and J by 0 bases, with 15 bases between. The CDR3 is CASSRYTAGSTDTQYF. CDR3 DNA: TGTGCCAGCAGCCGTTACACAGCGGGTAGCACAGATACGCAGTATTTT. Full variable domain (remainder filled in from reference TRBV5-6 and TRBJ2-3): DAGVTQSPTHLIKTRGQQVTLRCSPKSGHDTVSWYQQALGQGPQFIFQYYEEEERQRGNFPDRFSGHQFPNYSSELNVNALLLGDSALYLCASSRYTAGSTDTQYFGPGTRLTVL.

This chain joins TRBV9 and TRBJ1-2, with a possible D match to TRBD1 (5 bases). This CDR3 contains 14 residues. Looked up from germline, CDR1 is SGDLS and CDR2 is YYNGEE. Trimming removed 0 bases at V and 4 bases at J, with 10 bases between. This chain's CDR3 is CASSVATAAYGYTF. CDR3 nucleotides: TGTGCCAGCAGCGTAGCGACAGCAGCCTATGGCTACACCTTC.

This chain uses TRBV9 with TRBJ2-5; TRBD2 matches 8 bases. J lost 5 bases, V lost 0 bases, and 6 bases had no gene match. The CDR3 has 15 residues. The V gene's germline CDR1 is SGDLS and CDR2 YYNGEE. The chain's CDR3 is CASSVVMGGGETQYF. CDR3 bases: TGTGCCAGCAGCGTAGTCATGGGCGGGGGGGAGACCCAGTACTTC.

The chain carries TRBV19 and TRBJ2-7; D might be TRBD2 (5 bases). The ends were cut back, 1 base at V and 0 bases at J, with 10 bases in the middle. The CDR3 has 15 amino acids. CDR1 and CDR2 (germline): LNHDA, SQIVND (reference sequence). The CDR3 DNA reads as TGTGCCAGTAGTATAGGCACTAGATCCTCCTACGAGCAGTACTTC. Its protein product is CASSIGTRSSYEQYF.

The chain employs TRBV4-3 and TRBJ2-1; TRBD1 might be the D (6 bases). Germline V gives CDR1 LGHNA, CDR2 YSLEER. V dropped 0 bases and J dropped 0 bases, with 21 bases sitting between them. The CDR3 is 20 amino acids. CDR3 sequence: CASSQETGFGTGSSYNEQFF. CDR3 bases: TGCGCCAGCAGCCAAGAAACAGGGTTTGGCACAGGAAGCTCCTACAATGAGCAGTTCTTC.

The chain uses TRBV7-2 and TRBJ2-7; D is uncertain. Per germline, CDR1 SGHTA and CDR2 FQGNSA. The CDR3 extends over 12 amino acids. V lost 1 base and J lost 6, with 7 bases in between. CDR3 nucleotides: TGTGCCAGCAGCTTAGGTCCGGTCGAGCAGTACTTC. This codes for CASSLGPVEQYF. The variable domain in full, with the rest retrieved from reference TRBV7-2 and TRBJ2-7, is GAGVSQSPSNKVTEKGKDVELRCDPISGHTALYWYRQSLGQGLEFLIYFQGNSAPDKSGLPSDRFSAERTGGSVSTLTIQRTQQEDSAVYLCASSLGPVEQYFGPGTRLTVT.

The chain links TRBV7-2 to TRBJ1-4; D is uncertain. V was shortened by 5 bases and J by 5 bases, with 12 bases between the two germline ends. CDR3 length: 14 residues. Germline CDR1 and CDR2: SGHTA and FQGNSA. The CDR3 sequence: CASSAVGGNEKLFF. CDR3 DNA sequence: TGTGCCAGCAGCGCCGTAGGCGGGAATGAAAAACTGTTTTTT.

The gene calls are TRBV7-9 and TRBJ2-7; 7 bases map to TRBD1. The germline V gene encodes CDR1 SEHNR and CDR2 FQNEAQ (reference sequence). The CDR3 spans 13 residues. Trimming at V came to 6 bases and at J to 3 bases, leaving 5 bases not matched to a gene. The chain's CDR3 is CASSPGQRYEQYF. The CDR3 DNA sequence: TGTGCCAGCAGTCCGGGACAGCGCTACGAGCAGTACTTC.

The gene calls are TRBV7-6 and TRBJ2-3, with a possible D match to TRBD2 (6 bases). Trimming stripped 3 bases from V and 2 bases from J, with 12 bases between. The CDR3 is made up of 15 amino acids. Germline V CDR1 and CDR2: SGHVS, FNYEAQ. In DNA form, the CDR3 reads TGTGCCAGCAGCTTCGGGGACTCACACACAGATACGCAGTATTTT. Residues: CASSFGDSHTDTQYF.